These 2 T cell receptor beta chains share one sample of origin, sequenced in a study of control samples from healthy donors and cancer patients. This table comes from immunoSEQ multiplex PCR, and its TCRdb copy is limited to in-frame clones, with some not included. Seen here are over 150,000 clones, roughly 94% observed once, and the top ten hold around 13%. Source material: PBMCs. These receptors came from a man aged 55 to 69 with colorectal cancer.

The J gene is TRBJ1-5, the V gene TRBV29-1; D is uncertain. V shed 4 bases and J shed 6 bases, with 10 bases lying between them. Germline CDR1 SQVTM, CDR2 ANQGSEA. The CDR3 sequence is 12 residues long. CDR3 sequence (DNA): TGCAGCGTTGGGAGGGAGGGTCAGCCCCAGCATTTT. Its translation is CSVGREGQPQHF.

The V call is TRBV9, the J call TRBJ1-1, with 8 bases that match TRBD1. V gave up 3 bases and J gave up 4 bases; unmatched junction bases: 5. The length of the CDR3 is 14 residues. CDR1 and CDR2 (germline): SGDLS, YYNGEE. The CDR3 sequence is CASSATGGATEAFF. CDR3 coding DNA: TGTGCCAGCAGCGCCACAGGGGGAGCCACTGAAGCTTTCTTT.